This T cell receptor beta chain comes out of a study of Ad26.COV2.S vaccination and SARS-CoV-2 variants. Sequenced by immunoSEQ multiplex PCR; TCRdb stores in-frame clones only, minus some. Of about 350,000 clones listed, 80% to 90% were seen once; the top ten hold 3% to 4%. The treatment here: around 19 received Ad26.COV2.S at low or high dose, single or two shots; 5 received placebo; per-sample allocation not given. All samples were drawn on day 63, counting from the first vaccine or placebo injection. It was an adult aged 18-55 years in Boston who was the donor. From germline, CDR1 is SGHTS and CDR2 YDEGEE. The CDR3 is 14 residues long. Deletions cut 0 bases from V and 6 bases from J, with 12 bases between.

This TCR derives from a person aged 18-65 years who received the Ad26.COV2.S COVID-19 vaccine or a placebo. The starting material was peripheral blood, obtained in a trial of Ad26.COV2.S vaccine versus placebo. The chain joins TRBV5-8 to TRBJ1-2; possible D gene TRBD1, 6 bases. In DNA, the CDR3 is TGTGCCAGCAGCTTGGATTGGGCAGGGGATGGCTACACCTTC. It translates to CASSLDWAGDGYTF.